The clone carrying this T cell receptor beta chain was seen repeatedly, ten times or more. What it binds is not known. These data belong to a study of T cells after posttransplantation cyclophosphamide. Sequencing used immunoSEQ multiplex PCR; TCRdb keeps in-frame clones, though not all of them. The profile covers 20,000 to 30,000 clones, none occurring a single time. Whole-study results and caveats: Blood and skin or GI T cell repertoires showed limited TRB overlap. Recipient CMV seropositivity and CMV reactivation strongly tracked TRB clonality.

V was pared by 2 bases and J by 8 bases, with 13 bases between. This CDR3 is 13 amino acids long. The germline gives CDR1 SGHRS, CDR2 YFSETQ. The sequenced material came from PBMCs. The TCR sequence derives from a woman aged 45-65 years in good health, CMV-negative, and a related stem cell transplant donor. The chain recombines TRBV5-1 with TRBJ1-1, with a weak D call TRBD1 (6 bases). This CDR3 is CASSFSGGAEAFF. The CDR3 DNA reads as TGCGCCAGCAGCTTTTCCGGGGGGGCCGAAGCTTTCTTT.